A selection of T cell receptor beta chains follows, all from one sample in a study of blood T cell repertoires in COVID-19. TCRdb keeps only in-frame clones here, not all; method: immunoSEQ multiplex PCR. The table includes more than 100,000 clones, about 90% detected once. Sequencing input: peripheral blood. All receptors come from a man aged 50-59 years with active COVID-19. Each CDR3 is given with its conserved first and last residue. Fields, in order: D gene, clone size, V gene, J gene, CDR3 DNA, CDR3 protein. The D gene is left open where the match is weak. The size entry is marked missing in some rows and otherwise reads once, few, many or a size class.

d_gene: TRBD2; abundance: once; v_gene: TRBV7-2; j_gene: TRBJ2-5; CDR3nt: TGTGCCAGCAGCCCGCCAAGGACTAGCGTAGAGACCCAGTACTTC; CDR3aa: CASSPPRTSVETQYF
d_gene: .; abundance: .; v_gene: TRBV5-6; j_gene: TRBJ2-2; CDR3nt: TGTGCCAGCAGCCCCCTGACAAGGAAGGACGGGGAGCTGTTTTTT; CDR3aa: CASSPLTRKDGELFF
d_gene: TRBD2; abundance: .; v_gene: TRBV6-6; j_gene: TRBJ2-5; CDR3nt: TGTGCCAGCAGTATGACTAGCGGGGCACAAGAGACCCAGTACTTC; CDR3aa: CASSMTSGAQETQYF
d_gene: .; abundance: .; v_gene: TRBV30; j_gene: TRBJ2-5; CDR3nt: TGTGCCTGGAGTTACCGGGATGGGGAGACCCAGTACTTC; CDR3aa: CAWSYRDGETQYF
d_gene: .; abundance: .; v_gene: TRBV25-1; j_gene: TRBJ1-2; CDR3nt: TGTGCCAGCAGTTCCTGGGGGGGGTCCTCAGACTATGGCTACACCTTC; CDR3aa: CASSSWGGSSDYGYTF
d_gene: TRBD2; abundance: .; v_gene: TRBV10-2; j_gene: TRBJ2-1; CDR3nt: TGCGCCAGCAGTGAGTCAGGACTAGCGGGGGGACCGCAGTTCTTC; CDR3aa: CASSESGLAGGPQFF
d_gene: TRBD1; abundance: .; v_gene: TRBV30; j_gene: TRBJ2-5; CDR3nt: TGTGCCTCCGGGACAGGGGGCGCGGAGACCCAGTACTTC; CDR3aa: CASGTGGAETQYF
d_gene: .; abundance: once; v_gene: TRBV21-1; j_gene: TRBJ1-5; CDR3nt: TGTGCCAGCCTGTTCAATCACAGGATTAGCAATCAGCCCCAGCATTTT; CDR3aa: CASLFNHRISNQPQHF
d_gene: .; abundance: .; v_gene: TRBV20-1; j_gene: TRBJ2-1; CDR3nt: TGCAGTGCTAGTCGATTGTCAGGGCGAGTAGAGCAGTTCTTC; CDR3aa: CSASRLSGRVEQFF
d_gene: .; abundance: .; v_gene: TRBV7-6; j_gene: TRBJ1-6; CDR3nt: TGTGCCAGCAGCTTAAGAACAGGGTGGGATTCACCCCTCCACTTT; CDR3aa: CASSLRTGWDSPLHF
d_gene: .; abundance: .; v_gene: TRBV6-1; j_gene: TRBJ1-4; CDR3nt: TGTGCCAGCAGTGAAAACCGACAGGCTAGTGAAAAACTGTTTTTT; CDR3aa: CASSENRQASEKLFF
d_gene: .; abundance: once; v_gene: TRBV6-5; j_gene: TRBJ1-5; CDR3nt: TGTGCCAGCACCCTAAATGAAGATCAGCCCCAGCATTTT; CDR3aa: CASTLNEDQPQHF
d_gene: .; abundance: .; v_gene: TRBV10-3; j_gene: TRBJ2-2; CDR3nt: TGTGCCATCAGTGAGCCTCAGGGCCCCCCGTTTTTT; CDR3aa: CAISEPQGPPFF
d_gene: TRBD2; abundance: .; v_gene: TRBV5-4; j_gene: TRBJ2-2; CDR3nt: TGTGCCAGCAGCTCGGCTCTGGGTCAAGCGGGGGAGTTAGGGGAGCTGTTTTTT; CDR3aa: CASSSALGQAGELGELFF
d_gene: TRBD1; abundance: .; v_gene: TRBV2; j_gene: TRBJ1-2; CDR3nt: TGTGCCAGCAGTGAAGCCGGGACAGGGTATGGCTACACCTTC; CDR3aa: CASSEAGTGYGYTF
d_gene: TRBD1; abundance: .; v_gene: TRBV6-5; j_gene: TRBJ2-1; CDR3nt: TGTGCCAGCAGTAACGCCGGGACAGGGTACAATGAGCAGTTCTTC; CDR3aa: CASSNAGTGYNEQFF
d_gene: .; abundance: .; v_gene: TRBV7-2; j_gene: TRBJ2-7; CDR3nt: TGTGCCAGCAGCCCTTCTAGCGATGGGTACGAGCAGTACTTC; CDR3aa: CASSPSSDGYEQYF
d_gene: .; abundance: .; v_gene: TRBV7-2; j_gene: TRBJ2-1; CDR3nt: TGTGCCAGCAGCTTAGGGGCAGGGCGAAGCTCCTACAATGAGCAGTTCTTC; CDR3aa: CASSLGAGRSSYNEQFF
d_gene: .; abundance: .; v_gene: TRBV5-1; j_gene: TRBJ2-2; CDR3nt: TGCGCCAGCAGCTTAACAGGTAGCACCGGGGAGCTGTTTTTT; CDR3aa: CASSLTGSTGELFF
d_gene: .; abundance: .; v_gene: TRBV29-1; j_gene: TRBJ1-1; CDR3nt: TGCAGCGTGGCTCCAAGGGGGACTGAAGCTTTCTTT; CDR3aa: CSVAPRGTEAFF
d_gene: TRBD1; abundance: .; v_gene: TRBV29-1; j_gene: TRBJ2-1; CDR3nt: TGCAGCGTTGGAGACAGGGCTGGTAATGAGCAGTTCTTC; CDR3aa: CSVGDRAGNEQFF
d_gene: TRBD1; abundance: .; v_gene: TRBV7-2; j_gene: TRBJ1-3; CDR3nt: TGTGCCAGCAGCTCGACAGGGAACTCTGGAAACACCATATATTTT; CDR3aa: CASSSTGNSGNTIYF
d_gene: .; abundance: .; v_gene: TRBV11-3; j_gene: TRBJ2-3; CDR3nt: TGTGCCAGCAGCTTAGGAGTGGGGGCCCGGATCACAGATACGCAGTATTTT; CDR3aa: CASSLGVGARITDTQYF
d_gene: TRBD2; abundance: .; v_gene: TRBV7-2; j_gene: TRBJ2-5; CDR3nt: TGTGCCAGCAGCTTAGTACGGGAGGGGAGGACCCAGTACTTC; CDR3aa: CASSLVREGRTQYF
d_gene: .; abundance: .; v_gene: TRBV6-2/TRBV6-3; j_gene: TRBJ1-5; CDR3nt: TGTGCCAGCAGTCCGAACAGGGAACAGCCCCAGCATTTT; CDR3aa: CASSPNREQPQHF
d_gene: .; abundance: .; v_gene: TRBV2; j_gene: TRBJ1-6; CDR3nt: TGTGCCAGCAGTATTGCAGGGTTTAATTCACCCCTCCACTTT; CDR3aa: CASSIAGFNSPLHF
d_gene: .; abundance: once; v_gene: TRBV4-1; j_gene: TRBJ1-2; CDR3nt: TGCGCCAGCAGCCAAGGACGGAGTATCTATGGCTACACCTTC; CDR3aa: CASSQGRSIYGYTF
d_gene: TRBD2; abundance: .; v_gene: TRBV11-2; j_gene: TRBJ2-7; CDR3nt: TGTGCCAGCAGCTTAGTGCCATCCGGGACTAGCGGACCCTACGAGCAGTACTTC; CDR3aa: CASSLVPSGTSGPYEQYF
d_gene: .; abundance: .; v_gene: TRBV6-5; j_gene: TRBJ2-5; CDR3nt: TGTGCCAGCAGTTACACGCGGGCTGGGACCCAGTACTTC; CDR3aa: CASSYTRAGTQYF